Following are 2 T cell receptor beta chains from one sample sequenced in a study of CD4 T cells in relation to SARS-CoV-2 and coronaviruses. Generated by immunoSEQ multiplex PCR, the TCRdb table keeps only in-frame clones and is missing some. Among roughly 28,000 clones listed, just under 75% were seen once. The unexposed donors gave CD4+ T cells in 2011-2018, prior to COVID-19. Isolation of CD4+ T cells took place after nine to ten days in culture. For these receptors, no antigen is known. Sequenced: CD4+ T cells from PBMCs, cultured in vitro. Source of these receptors: a human donor in good health.

The J gene is TRBJ2-5, the V gene TRBV7-2; the match to TRBD2 covers 14 bases. Germline assignment: CDR1 SGHTA and CDR2 FQGNSA. The J segment lost 5 bases and the V segment lost 7 bases, leaving 6 bases of the junction unmatched. This CDR3 is 15 amino acids long. CDR3 in DNA: TGTGCCAGCACCCTGACTAGCGGGGGGGCTGAGACCCAGTACTTC. Protein sequence: CASTLTSGGAETQYF.

The chain couples TRBV30 to TRBJ1-2; D is perhaps TRBD1 (5 bases). Germline-derived CDR1 and CDR2 are GTSNPN and SVGIG (reference sequence). The CDR3 is made up of 13 amino acids. V lost 7 bases and J lost 9, with 21 bases in between. The CDR3 DNA reads as TGTGCCTCATTAACAAGCCGGGACTTGAGCTACACCTTC. This codes for CASLTSRDLSYTF. The full variable domain, in which reference TRBV30 and TRBJ1-2 provide the parts outside the CDR3, is SQTIHQWPATLVQPVGSPLSLECTVEGTSNPNLYWYRQAAGRGLQLLFYSVGIGQISSEVPQNLSASRPQDRQFILSSKKLLLSDSGFYLCASLTSRDLSYTFGSGTRLTVV.